The entry below describes one T cell receptor (beta chain). Clones were sequenced by immunoSEQ multiplex PCR, and TCRdb holds only the in-frame ones, with some missing. In the table there are roughly 250,000 clones, roughly nine tenths of which are singletons. The source of the sample is a study of blood T cell repertoires in COVID-19. The ends were cut back, 7 bases at V and 7 bases at J, with 14 bases in the middle. The germline V gene has CDR1 ENHRY and CDR2 SYGVKD. The CDR3 runs to 14 residues. The sequencing sample was made of peripheral blood. The chain joins TRBV10-3 to TRBJ1-6, with a tentative D call TRBD1 (5 bases). The sequence was collected from a woman in her 30s with COVID-19, enrolled during active disease. CDR3 sequence: CAITRDAGNSPLHF. The DNA of the CDR3 is TGTGCCATCACCCGGGACGCGGGAAATTCACCCCTCCACTTT.